These T cell receptor beta chains were read from a single sample in a study of cytomegalovirus exposure and HLA in healthy donors. Clones were read by immunoSEQ multiplex PCR, and TCRdb kept only the in-frame ones, dropping some. In the table there are approximately 150,000 clones, 85% to 90% of which are singletons. The sequencing sample was made of PBMCs. All receptors derive from a woman aged 18-29 years in good health and CMV-seropositive. Both conserved end residues are part of each CDR3. A D gene is named only where the DNA matches it firmly. The size field is filled for only some rows; it gives once, few, many or a size class.

d_gene: TRBD2; abundance: .; j_gene: TRBJ2-1; len: 16; v_gene: TRBV7-8; CDR3aa: CASSSLASGDYNEQFF; CDR3nt: TGTGCCAGCAGCTCCCTGGCTAGCGGGGATTACAATGAGCAGTTCTTC
d_gene: TRBD2; abundance: once; j_gene: TRBJ2-1; len: 20; v_gene: TRBV27; CDR3aa: CASSRIGGLAGASSYNEQFF; CDR3nt: TGTGCCAGCAGCCGAATCGGGGGGCTAGCGGGGGCGAGCTCCTACAATGAGCAGTTCTTC
d_gene: TRBD2; abundance: .; j_gene: TRBJ2-2; len: 16; v_gene: TRBV13; CDR3aa: CASSSGTSGSTGELFF; CDR3nt: TGTGCCAGCAGCTCCGGGACTAGCGGGAGTACCGGGGAGCTGTTTTTT
d_gene: .; abundance: .; j_gene: TRBJ1-2; len: 18; v_gene: TRBV4-1; CDR3aa: CASSQDVGAASSNYGYTF; CDR3nt: TGCGCCAGCAGCCAAGATGTGGGGGCTGCTTCTTCTAACTATGGCTACACCTTC
d_gene: .; abundance: .; j_gene: TRBJ1-2; len: 14; v_gene: TRBV28; CDR3aa: CASSRGGESGGYTF; CDR3nt: TGTGCCAGCAGTCGGGGGGGGGAGAGCGGCGGCTACACCTTC
d_gene: TRBD2; abundance: .; j_gene: TRBJ2-1; len: 15; v_gene: TRBV11-3; CDR3aa: CASSLRLGLAGEQFF; CDR3nt: TGTGCCAGCAGCTTACGTTTAGGACTAGCAGGTGAGCAGTTCTTC
d_gene: TRBD1; abundance: .; j_gene: TRBJ1-1; len: 14; v_gene: TRBV9; CDR3aa: CASSSGQLNTEAFF; CDR3nt: TGTGCCAGCAGCTCGGGACAGCTGAACACTGAAGCTTTCTTT
d_gene: .; abundance: .; j_gene: TRBJ2-3; len: 15; v_gene: TRBV6-5; CDR3aa: CASSYQASGTDTQYF; CDR3nt: TGTGCCAGCAGTTATCAGGCTAGCGGCACAGATACGCAGTATTTT
d_gene: .; abundance: .; j_gene: TRBJ2-2; len: 15; v_gene: TRBV5-1; CDR3aa: CASSLERRDTGELFF; CDR3nt: TGCGCCAGCAGCTTGGAGCGGCGGGACACCGGGGAGCTGTTTTTT
d_gene: .; abundance: .; j_gene: TRBJ1-1; len: 12; v_gene: TRBV7-9; CDR3aa: CASSLAVPEAFF; CDR3nt: TGTGCCAGCAGCTTAGCCGTCCCTGAAGCTTTCTTT
d_gene: .; abundance: few; j_gene: TRBJ2-7; len: 14; v_gene: TRBV7-2; CDR3aa: CASSLGTAVYEQYF; CDR3nt: TGTGCCAGCAGCTTAGGGACAGCTGTCTACGAGCAGTACTTC
d_gene: TRBD1; abundance: .; j_gene: TRBJ1-5; len: 19; v_gene: TRBV15; CDR3aa: CATSRDLGRQGPGNQPQHF; CDR3nt: TGTGCCACCAGCAGAGATCTCGGCCGACAGGGGCCGGGCAATCAGCCCCAGCATTTT
d_gene: .; abundance: .; j_gene: TRBJ2-5; len: 15; v_gene: TRBV30; CDR3aa: CAWSVRGWAQETQYF; CDR3nt: TGTGCCTGGAGTGTCAGGGGATGGGCACAAGAGACCCAGTACTTC
d_gene: TRBD2; abundance: .; j_gene: TRBJ2-5; len: 14; v_gene: TRBV25-1; CDR3aa: CASSHSGSEETQYF; CDR3nt: TGTGCCAGCAGCCATAGCGGGAGTGAGGAGACCCAGTACTTC
d_gene: TRBD2; abundance: .; j_gene: TRBJ2-3; len: 17; v_gene: TRBV28; CDR3aa: CASSSRTSGPSTDTQYF; CDR3nt: TGTGCCAGCAGTTCCCGGACTAGCGGCCCTAGCACAGATACGCAGTATTTT
d_gene: TRBD2; abundance: .; j_gene: TRBJ2-3; len: 16; v_gene: TRBV10-1; CDR3aa: CAIPGVGGPVEDTQYF; CDR3nt: TGCGCCATCCCCGGGGTGGGAGGGCCAGTGGAAGATACGCAGTATTTT
d_gene: .; abundance: .; j_gene: TRBJ1-5; len: 13; v_gene: TRBV10-1; CDR3aa: CASSDSLNQPQHF; CDR3nt: TGCGCCAGCAGTGACAGTCTCAATCAGCCCCAGCATTTT
d_gene: .; abundance: few; j_gene: TRBJ1-5; len: 13; v_gene: TRBV2; CDR3aa: CASSVRGNQPQHF; CDR3nt: TGTGCCAGCAGTGTAAGGGGCAACCAGCCCCAGCATTTT
d_gene: TRBD1; abundance: .; j_gene: TRBJ2-7; len: 15; v_gene: TRBV5-5; CDR3aa: CASSLGGQGAYEQYF; CDR3nt: TGTGCCAGCAGCTTGGGGGGACAGGGCGCCTACGAGCAGTACTTC
d_gene: TRBD1; abundance: .; j_gene: TRBJ2-6; len: 17; v_gene: TRBV28; CDR3aa: CASSLGTAQWGANVLTF; CDR3nt: TGTGCCAGCAGTTTAGGGACAGCCCAGTGGGGGGCCAACGTCCTGACTTTC
d_gene: .; abundance: .; j_gene: TRBJ2-3; len: 11; v_gene: TRBV11-2; CDR3aa: CASSNRVTQYF; CDR3nt: TGTGCCAGCAGCAACAGAGTTACGCAGTATTTT
d_gene: .; abundance: few; j_gene: TRBJ2-7; len: 15; v_gene: TRBV19; CDR3aa: CASSIVGGDSYEQYF; CDR3nt: TGTGCCAGTAGTATAGTCGGCGGTGACTCCTACGAGCAGTACTTC
d_gene: TRBD1; abundance: .; j_gene: TRBJ1-1; len: 14; v_gene: TRBV6-1; CDR3aa: CASSGTGPYGEAFF; CDR3nt: TGTGCCAGCAGTGGGACAGGGCCTTATGGAGAAGCTTTCTTT
d_gene: TRBD1; abundance: .; j_gene: TRBJ2-7; len: 20; v_gene: TRBV7-8; CDR3aa: CASSLVFSSFPGQDFYEQYF; CDR3nt: TGTGCCAGCAGCTTAGTCTTTAGCTCTTTCCCGGGACAGGACTTCTACGAGCAGTACTTC
d_gene: .; abundance: .; j_gene: TRBJ1-2; len: 15; v_gene: TRBV5-8; CDR3aa: CASSLGPGPGYGYTF; CDR3nt: TGTGCCAGCAGCTTGGGTCCAGGGCCAGGGTATGGCTACACCTTC
d_gene: .; abundance: .; j_gene: TRBJ1-3; len: 17; v_gene: TRBV9; CDR3aa: CASSIQGTRISGNTIYF; CDR3nt: TGTGCCAGCAGCATACAGGGAACTAGGATCTCTGGAAACACCATATATTTT
d_gene: .; abundance: .; j_gene: TRBJ2-7; len: 12; v_gene: TRBV10-3; CDR3aa: CAISDLSYEQYF; CDR3nt: TGTGCCATCAGTGATCTTTCCTACGAGCAGTACTTC
d_gene: TRBD1; abundance: once; j_gene: TRBJ1-1; len: 14; v_gene: TRBV10-3; CDR3aa: CAISPGQGNTEAFF; CDR3nt: TGTGCCATCAGTCCGGGACAGGGGAACACTGAAGCTTTCTTT
d_gene: .; abundance: .; j_gene: TRBJ1-1; len: 10; v_gene: TRBV29-1; CDR3aa: CSVGDTEAFF; CDR3nt: TGCAGCGTCGGTGACACTGAAGCTTTCTTT
d_gene: TRBD2; abundance: .; j_gene: TRBJ2-3; len: 15; v_gene: TRBV7-8; CDR3aa: CASSPGTSGLDTQYF; CDR3nt: TGTGCCAGCAGCCCCGGGACTAGCGGACTAGATACGCAGTATTTT
d_gene: TRBD2; abundance: .; j_gene: TRBJ2-1; len: 12; v_gene: TRBV10-3; CDR3aa: CAISGEGGPQFF; CDR3nt: TGTGCCATCAGTGGCGAGGGAGGGCCCCAGTTCTTC
d_gene: TRBD1; abundance: .; j_gene: TRBJ2-7; len: 15; v_gene: TRBV5-1; CDR3aa: CASSLAFGQADEQYF; CDR3nt: TGCGCCAGCAGCTTGGCCTTCGGACAGGCGGACGAGCAGTACTTC
d_gene: .; abundance: .; j_gene: TRBJ2-1; len: 15; v_gene: TRBV30; CDR3aa: CAWIWGRGLYNEQFF; CDR3nt: TGTGCCTGGATATGGGGAAGGGGCCTCTACAATGAGCAGTTCTTC
d_gene: TRBD1; abundance: .; j_gene: TRBJ2-1; len: 16; v_gene: TRBV5-4; CDR3aa: CASSWPGQGAGNEQFF; CDR3nt: TGTGCCAGCAGCTGGCCGGGACAGGGGGCGGGGAATGAGCAGTTCTTC
d_gene: TRBD1; abundance: .; j_gene: TRBJ1-2; len: 13; v_gene: TRBV4-3; CDR3aa: CASSQQGDYGYTF; CDR3nt: TGCGCCAGCAGCCAACAGGGGGACTATGGCTACACCTTC
d_gene: TRBD1; abundance: once; j_gene: TRBJ2-5; len: 15; v_gene: TRBV11-2; CDR3aa: CASRLPGQGRETQYF; CDR3nt: TGTGCCAGCAGACTCCCGGGACAGGGGAGAGAGACCCAGTACTTC
d_gene: .; abundance: .; j_gene: TRBJ1-2; len: 13; v_gene: TRBV2; CDR3aa: CASSNRVNYGYTF; CDR3nt: TGTGCCAGCAGTAACAGGGTTAACTATGGCTACACCTTC
d_gene: TRBD2; abundance: .; j_gene: TRBJ2-5; len: 15; v_gene: TRBV6-6; CDR3aa: CASSLGPSGSETQYF; CDR3nt: TGTGCCAGCAGTTTGGGCCCTAGCGGGTCGGAGACCCAGTACTTC
d_gene: .; abundance: .; j_gene: TRBJ2-1; len: 12; v_gene: TRBV28; CDR3aa: CASSSTPPGQFF; CDR3nt: TGTGCCAGCAGTTCTACCCCTCCCGGGCAGTTCTTC
d_gene: .; abundance: .; j_gene: TRBJ2-3; len: 14; v_gene: TRBV2; CDR3aa: CASSSLRGTDTQYF; CDR3nt: TGTGCCAGCAGTTCCCTGAGGGGCACAGATACGCAGTATTTT
d_gene: .; abundance: .; j_gene: TRBJ1-1; len: 14; v_gene: TRBV2; CDR3aa: CASSVLEGNTEAFF; CDR3nt: TGTGCCAGCAGTGTTTTGGAGGGGAACACTGAAGCTTTCTTT
d_gene: TRBD2; abundance: once; j_gene: TRBJ2-1; len: 17; v_gene: TRBV7-2; CDR3aa: CASSMTSGRPHRNEQFF; CDR3nt: TGTGCCAGCAGCATGACTAGCGGGAGACCCCACCGCAATGAGCAGTTCTTC
d_gene: TRBD2; abundance: .; j_gene: TRBJ2-7; len: 14; v_gene: TRBV7-8; CDR3aa: CASSPPWGGHEQYF; CDR3nt: TGTGCCAGCAGCCCGCCCTGGGGAGGGCACGAGCAGTACTTC